Sequencing of this TCR beta chain was carried out in a study of blood T cell repertoires in COVID-19. Followed over time, Seattle patients had been enrolled while infection was active. Data came from immunoSEQ multiplex PCR; TCRdb stores just in-frame clones and leaves some out. Of more than 150,000 clones in the sample, 80% to 90% were seen once. The CDR3 is 14 residues long. Germline V CDR1 and CDR2: MNHEY, SMNVEV (reference sequence). Trimming stripped 8 bases from V and 2 bases from J, with 15 bases between. The sequencing sample was made of peripheral blood. The origin of this receptor is a woman of 80 years or more with COVID-19, enrolled during active disease. The J gene is TRBJ1-2, the V gene TRBV27; the D is unclear. The CDR3 protein is CASAPRTFNYGYTF. Written as DNA, the CDR3 is TGTGCCAGCGCACCTCGGACTTTCAACTATGGCTACACCTTC.